The sequence of this T cell receptor beta chain was determined in a study of beta chain features in type 1 diabetes. Findings and caveats of the study: TCRB CDR3s from Type 1 diabetes patients were moderately but significantly shorter in all four CD4+ subsets. Whether HLA type affects TCRB rearrangement stayed undetermined in the present work. Researchers caution that PCR might favor shorter templates, equally among patients and controls. Type 1 diabetes patients had fewer VDJ junction insertions and more deletions.

Purity of each sorted population was above 95%. CDR1 and CDR2 from the germline V gene are SGHTA and FQGNSA. Trimming removed 5 bases at V and 0 bases at J, with 11 bases between. The CDR3 is 15 amino acids. The authors reverse transcribed all of the isolated RNA, so sequencing captured expressed TCRB transcripts. Libraries were prepared by immunoSEQ multiplex PCR; TCRdb keeps only in-frame clonotypes and omits some of them. The sample lists about 270,000 clones; about 13% were seen once. In this sample, this clone turned up a few times. Its target is not known. The sample consisted of naive CD4+ T cells from blood. This receptor was identified in a young man with type 1 diabetes. V is TRBV7-2 and J is TRBJ1-5; D is uncertain. CDR3 DNA sequence: TGTGCCAGCAGCCATCGCTCAGATAGCAATCAGCCCCAGCATTTT. Protein: CASSHRSDSNQPQHF.